A selection of T cell receptor beta chains follows, all from one sample in a study of vaccination and CD4 T cells after COVID-19. TCRdb used MiXCR to reprocess the PCR reads, holding one entry per CDR3 protein. The data contain about 21,000 distinct CDR3 sequences, 42% of them singletons. Their antigen targets remain unknown. The sample in question was CD4+ T cells from blood, cultured in vitro, obtained about 7 months after SARS-CoV-2 vaccination. Receptors originate from a human donor who had recovered from COVID-19. The CDR3 runs from the conserved cysteine through the conserved F or W. The order of the fields is J gene, clone size, V gene, D gene, CDR3 DNA, CDR3 protein. The D gene is left open where the match is weak. Clone size is shown for a subset of rows, as once, few, many or a class of expanded clone.

>TRBJ1-1|.|TRBV6-5|TRBD1
TGTGCCAGCAGTTGGGACAGGGCATTTGGAGCTTTCTTT
CASSWDRAFGAFF
>TRBJ2-7|.|TRBV15|.
TGTGCCACCAGCAGAGATCGAGGGCAGTCCTACGAGCAGTACTTC
CATSRDRGQSYEQYF
>TRBJ1-5|.|TRBV6-4|.
TGTGCCAGCAGTCCCGGGGTGGGCAATCAGCCCCAGCATTTT
CASSPGVGNQPQHF
>TRBJ2-5|few|TRBV15|.
TGTGCCACCAGCAGAGATGTTGGCAGGTTGGTGGAGACCCAGTACTTC
CATSRDVGRLVETQYF
>TRBJ1-1|.|TRBV15|.
TGTGCCACCAGCAGAGGGCTGTCTGGTAGGACGAACACTGAAGCTTTCTTT
CATSRGLSGRTNTEAFF
>TRBJ2-5|.|TRBV19|.
TGTGCCAGTAGTCCCCAGCGGAGGGGGGGAGAAGAGACCCAGTACTTC
CASSPQRRGGEETQYF
>TRBJ2-6|few|TRBV4-3|TRBD2
TGCGCCAGCAGCCAGGGACTAGCCTCCGGGGCCAACGTCCTGACTTTC
CASSQGLASGANVLTF
>TRBJ2-1|.|TRBV28|TRBD2
TGTGCCAGCAGTCGACTAGCGGGAGGGCTCGAGCAGTTCTTC
CASSRLAGGLEQFF
>TRBJ1-5|few|TRBV20-1|.
TGCAGTGCTCCTTCACAGGGATGGGGCAATCAGCCCCAGCATTTT
CSAPSQGWGNQPQHF
>TRBJ2-7|.|TRBV20-1|.
TGCAGTGCCCAAAAGGACGAGCAGTACTTC
CSAQKDEQYF
>TRBJ2-7|.|TRBV11-2|TRBD2
TGTGCCAGCAGAGATTTCGCGGGAGGGCCTTCGGGCGAGCAGTACTTC
CASRDFAGGPSGEQYF
>TRBJ1-5|few|TRBV24-1|.
TGTGCCACCGCCAGCCGAGACGGGTATCAGCCCCAGCATTTT
CATASRDGYQPQHF
>TRBJ2-7|.|TRBV28|TRBD2
TGTGCCAGCAGGAGGGGACTAGCGGGACACTACGAGCAGTACTTC
CASRRGLAGHYEQYF
>TRBJ1-2|.|TRBV20-1|.
TGCAGTGCGCCGGAGGCATTGAACTATGGCTACACCTTC
CSAPEALNYGYTF
>TRBJ2-6|once|TRBV28|.
TGTGCCTCGAGCCGGGCCTCTGGGGCCAACGTCCTGACTTTC
CASSRASGANVLTF
>TRBJ2-3|.|TRBV6-1|.
TGTGCCAGCAGCTCGCCGGACTGGTCAGATACGCAGTATTTT
CASSSPDWSDTQYF
>TRBJ1-1|.|TRBV19|.
TGTGCCAGTACCCGAGGACAGATGAACACTGAAGCTTTCTTT
CASTRGQMNTEAFF
>TRBJ2-2|medium-sized|TRBV6-4|TRBD1
TGTGCCAGCAGTGATGGGACAGACAGCGGGGAGCTGTTTTTT
CASSDGTDSGELFF
>TRBJ2-7|.|TRBV7-2|.
TGTGCCAGCAGCTTTTCCTACGAGCAGTACTTC
CASSFSYEQYF
>TRBJ1-2|.|TRBV20-1|.
TGCAGTGCTCGTTCCGCTTGGGCCTCTGGCTACACCTTC
CSARSAWASGYTF
>TRBJ1-6|few|TRBV20-1|TRBD1
TGCAGTGCAAGGACAGGGGGTAGTGGTTCACCCCTCCACTTT
CSARTGGSGSPLHF
>TRBJ2-1|.|TRBV20-1|.
TGCAGTGCAAGAAGGCAGCCCGGGGAGCAGTTCTTC
CSARRQPGEQFF
>TRBJ2-1|.|TRBV5-8|.
TGTGCCAACGACGGACGGGGGTCCTACAATGAGCAGTTCTTC
CANDGRGSYNEQFF
>TRBJ2-6|once|TRBV6-1|TRBD1
TGTGCCAGCAGCCTGACCGGGACAGGGGGCGCTGGGGCCAACGTCCTGACTTTC
CASSLTGTGGAGANVLTF
>TRBJ1-6|.|TRBV7-2|.
TGTGCCAGCAGCTTAGGGGGCCAGGGGTCACCCCTCCACTTT
CASSLGGQGSPLHF
>TRBJ2-5|.|TRBV28|TRBD1
TGTGCCAGCAGCCCACAGACGGGACAGGAAGAGACCCAGTACTTC
CASSPQTGQEETQYF
>TRBJ2-1|.|TRBV12-3/TRBV12-4|TRBD2
TGTGCCAGCAGCCCCACTAGCGGGAGAGGCAATGAGCAGTTCTTC
CASSPTSGRGNEQFF
>TRBJ1-3|.|TRBV28|.
TGTGCCAGCAGTCCGCCGGGACATAGTAGGGCTAAGCTATATTTT
CASSPPGHSRAKLYF
>TRBJ2-7|.|TRBV6-2/TRBV6-3|TRBD2
TGTGCCAGCAGTTACTCGCTAGCGGGAGCCTACGAGCAGTACTTC
CASSYSLAGAYEQYF
>TRBJ1-2|.|TRBV29-1|.
TGCAGCGTTGACGATGGCTACACCTTC
CSVDDGYTF